This T cell receptor beta chain was identified during a study of T-cell reconstitution after alpha-beta-depleted transplantation in children. Unique molecular identifiers were used to barcode this TCRbeta library. A single record per CDR3 protein comes from TCRdb applying MiXCR to the PCR reads. The data show about 480,000 distinct CDR3 sequences, approximately 12% seen once. The clonotype was recovered from a human donor who donated a stem cell graft to a child with combined immunodeficiency. Source: PBMCs from the stem cell graft donor, taken from the stem cell graft.

Here the CDR3 DNA reads TGTGCCAGCAGCTCTTCTAGCGGGGGTGGGACAGATACGCAGTATTTT. It is translated as CASSSSSGGGTDTQYF. The chain joins TRBV7-3 to TRBJ2-3; TRBD2 matches 10 bases. J gave up 3 bases and V 4 bases, and 7 bases lay outside the gene matches. The CDR3 totals 16 residues. CDR1 is SGHTA and CDR2 is FQGTGA in the germline V gene. The full variable domain, in which reference TRBV7-3 and TRBJ2-3 provide the parts outside the CDR3, is GAGVSQTPSNKVTEKGKYVELRCDPISGHTALYWYRQSLGQGPEFLIYFQGTGAADDSGLPNDRFFAVRPEGSVSTLKIQRTERGDSAVYLCASSSSSGGGTDTQYFGPGTRLTVL.